The next 16 T cell receptor beta chains were all read from a single sample in a study of PD-1 blockade in classical Hodgkin lymphoma. In every patient, relapse followed autologous stem cell transplantation, while exposure to brentuximab vedotin differed. Only in-frame clones appear in the TCRdb table, and some are missing; sequencing was by immunoSEQ multiplex PCR. Of about 37,000 clones listed, 88% were seen once; the top ten hold about 7.8%. The specimen comprised peripheral blood mononuclear cells (PBMCs), sampled before the second cycle of nivolumab. These receptors all come from a human donor with classical Hodgkin lymphoma.

This rearrangement joins TRBV27 to TRBJ2-5; 8 bases are shared with TRBD1. Trimming removed 4 bases from V and 5 bases from J; junction bases left unmatched: 6. Germline V CDR1 and CDR2: MNHEY, SMNVEV (reference sequence). The CDR3 loop spans 14 amino acids. The CDR3 nucleotides read TGTGCCAGCAGTTCGGCAGGGGGCGGGGAGACCCAGTACTTC. It encodes CASSSAGGGETQYF.

CDR3 amino acids: CASSCKWLRQSRANVLTF. Written as DNA, the CDR3 is TGTGCCAGCAGTTGTAAATGGCTACGACAAAGTCGGGCCAACGTCCTGACTTTC. The V gene is TRBV6-9, the J gene TRBJ2-6; D ambiguous. This CDR3 region has 18 residues. Germline lookup yields CDR1 MNHGY and CDR2 SVAAGI. Trimming cost V 4 bases and J 5 bases, with 21 bases left between them.

CDR3 coding DNA: TGTGCCATCAGTCCGGGACTAGGCTACACCGGGGAGCTGTTTTTT. This translates into CAISPGLGYTGELFF. The V call is TRBV10-3, the J call TRBJ2-2; 8 nucleotides align to TRBD2. Unmatched junction bases numbered 5, after V lost 5 bases and J lost 3 bases. Looked up from germline, CDR1 is ENHRY and CDR2 is SYGVKD. This CDR3 contains 15 residues.

The V and J genes are TRBV6-5 and TRBJ1-4; D gene ambiguous. The ends were cut back, 2 bases at V and 7 bases at J, with 11 bases in the middle. This CDR3 has 14 amino acids. Germline V gene sequence: CDR1 MNHEY, CDR2 SVGAGI. The chain's CDR3 is CASSYAAGGEKLFF. The CDR3 DNA sequence: TGTGCCAGCAGTTACGCGGCAGGTGGTGAAAAACTGTTTTTT.

In this sample, this clone turned up a few times. The chain employs TRBV5-1 and TRBJ1-5; 7 bases are a match to TRBD1. The CDR3 loop spans 14 amino acids. Per the germline V gene, CDR1 is SGHRS and CDR2 is YFSETQ. Trimming took 5 bases from V and 3 from J; bases not matched to a gene: 5. The CDR3 protein is CASSYGTANQPQHF. The CDR3 nucleotides are TGCGCCAGCAGTTACGGGACAGCCAATCAGCCCCAGCATTTT. The full variable domain, in which reference TRBV5-1 and TRBJ1-5 provide the parts outside the CDR3, is KAGVTQTPRYLIKTRGQQVTLSCSPISGHRSVSWYQQTPGQGLQFLFEYFSETQRNKGNFPGRFSGRQFSNSRSEMNVSTLELGDSALYLCASSYGTANQPQHFGDGTRLSIL.

The genes are TRBV5-1 and TRBJ2-5, with 7 bases fitting TRBD1. The germline CDR1 and CDR2 sequences are SGHRS and YFSETQ. V was pared by 7 bases and J by 5 bases, with 5 bases of the junction left unmatched. The CDR3 has 12 amino acids. CDR3 sequence: CASRQGQETQYF. Written as DNA, the CDR3 is TGCGCCAGCCGACAGGGCCAGGAGACCCAGTACTTC.

The J gene is TRBJ2-5, the V gene TRBV11-3; D possibly corresponds to TRBD1 (6 bases). The germline gives CDR1 SGHNT, CDR2 YENEEA. Trimming removed 6 bases from V and 0 bases from J, with 14 bases in between. The CDR3 is 15 amino acids. The CDR3 DNA reads as TGTGCCAGCAGTTTCGGACAGACGTACCAAGAGACCCAGTACTTC. Its translation is CASSFGQTYQETQYF.

The V and J genes are TRBV5-6 and TRBJ2-1; D not certain. V was shortened by 0 bases and J by 4 bases, with 8 bases between the two germline ends. The CDR3 contains 14 residues. Germline V gives CDR1 SGHDT, CDR2 YYEEEE. The CDR3 protein is CASSLGLNYNEQFF. DNA for the CDR3: TGTGCCAGCAGCTTGGGCTTGAATTACAATGAGCAGTTCTTC. Full variable domain (rest looked up from reference TRBV5-6 and TRBJ2-1): DAGVTQSPTHLIKTRGQQVTLRCSPKSGHDTVSWYQQALGQGPQFIFQYYEEEERQRGNFPDRFSGHQFPNYSSELNVNALLLGDSALYLCASSLGLNYNEQFFGPGTRLTVL.

This chain connects TRBV7-9 to TRBJ2-7, with D tentatively TRBD1 (5 bases). There are 14 residues in the CDR3. The germline V and J ends were trimmed by 2 bases and 3 bases, with 11 bases remaining between them. Germline loops: CDR1 SEHNR, CDR2 FQNEAQ (reference sequence). The CDR3 loop is CASSLTPGNYEQYF. The CDR3 coding sequence is TGTGCCAGCAGCTTAACCCCAGGGAACTACGAGCAGTACTTC.

The rearrangement uses TRBV6-5 and TRBJ2-1; D might be TRBD2 (5 bases). V was trimmed by 3 bases and J by 8 bases, leaving 17 bases between them. From germline, CDR1 is MNHEY and CDR2 SVGAGI. The CDR3 contains 15 residues. The CDR3 DNA is TGTGCCAGCAGTTATCAGTCTAGCCTCGGTTATGAGCAGTTCTTC. This translates into CASSYQSSLGYEQFF.

The chain has TRBV6-5 and TRBJ2-7, with TRBD1 matching over 7 bases. The V gene end was trimmed by 6 bases and the J gene end by 1 base; junction bases not matched to a gene: 6. This CDR3 comprises 14 residues. From germline, CDR1 is MNHEY and CDR2 SVGAGI. CDR3 residues: CASRRPGQSYEQYF. DNA of the CDR3: TGTGCCAGCAGACGTCCGGGACAGTCCTACGAGCAGTACTTC.

This chain joins TRBV29-1 and TRBJ2-7; D call uncertain. This CDR3 comprises 16 residues. CDR1 and CDR2 from the germline V gene are SQVTM and ANQGSEA. The V end was cut by 4 bases, the J end by 0 bases, with 19 bases between. The CDR3 reads CSVVESWRWVSYEQYF. CDR3 nucleotide sequence: TGCAGCGTTGTAGAGTCGTGGCGTTGGGTCTCCTACGAGCAGTACTTC.

The V gene is TRBV11-3, the J gene TRBJ1-2; D unclear. V dropped 5 bases and J dropped 4 bases, with 14 bases sitting between them. Germline loops: CDR1 SGHNT, CDR2 YENEEA. The CDR3 is 14 amino acids. Here the CDR3 reads CASSQIVEIYGYTF. In DNA form, the CDR3 reads TGTGCCAGCAGCCAAATAGTAGAGATCTATGGCTACACCTTC.

The chain links TRBV9 to TRBJ1-6; unclear D gene. This CDR3 is 15 amino acids long. The V end lost 6 bases, the J end lost 0 bases, and 10 bases lay between the germline ends. Germline V gene sequence: CDR1 SGDLS, CDR2 YYNGEE. CDR3 coding DNA: TGTGCCAGCAATAAGGCAAACTCCTATAATTCACCCCTCCACTTT. Residues: CASNKANSYNSPLHF.

The rearrangement uses TRBV6-5 and TRBJ1-1, with D uncertain. This CDR3 region has 13 residues. Germline values: CDR1 MNHEY, CDR2 SVGAGI. V was clipped by 6 bases and J by 7 bases, with 15 bases between them. The chain's CDR3 is CASRIGANGEAFF. In DNA form, the CDR3 reads TGTGCCAGCAGAATAGGTGCGAACGGTGAAGCTTTCTTT.

A remark on this clone: Relative to the germline gene, one junction end is altered; a read error may explain this. V and J are TRBV7-2 and TRBJ2-1, with D unresolved. The V gene's germline CDR1 is SGHTA and CDR2 FQGNSA. The CDR3 runs 14 residues. CDR3 DNA sequence: TGTGCCAGCAGCTTATTACCCGACCGACCTGTGACTCTCTTC. Residues: CASSLLPDRPVTLF.